Listed here are 25 T cell receptor beta chains from one sample, sequenced in a study of T cell responses to AZD1222 COVID-19 vaccine. Generated by immunoSEQ multiplex PCR, the TCRdb table keeps only in-frame clones and is missing some. This sample carries some 120,000 clones, roughly 90% of them seen once, and the ten largest clones take approximately 4.2%. The sequencing used peripheral blood, collected on day 0 of AZD1222 vaccination. These receptors were obtained from an adult in good health.

The J gene is TRBJ2-1, the V gene TRBV6-5; 9 bases agree with TRBD1. CDR3 length equals 15 residues. V lost 2 bases, J lost 7 bases, and 6 bases stayed unmatched. Looked up from germline, CDR1 is MNHEY and CDR2 is SVGAGI. The CDR3 coding sequence is TGTGCCAGCAGTTACCCCGGGACAGGGATGAATGAGCAGTTCTTC. Protein sequence: CASSYPGTGMNEQFF.

The chain recombines TRBV6-5 with TRBJ2-7; the D is unclear. V lost 2 bases to trimming and J lost 2 bases, with 10 bases between them. The CDR3 length is 14 residues. Germline V gives CDR1 MNHEY, CDR2 SVGAGI. The CDR3 spells CASSYRWEAYEQYF. CDR3 bases: TGTGCCAGCAGTTACAGGTGGGAAGCCTACGAGCAGTACTTC.

The chain links TRBV2 to TRBJ2-7; D is unresolved. V lost 6 bases, J lost 3 bases, and 6 bases lay in between. Germline V gene data show CDR1 as SNHLY and CDR2 as FYNNEI. The CDR3 runs 11 residues. The CDR3 is CASRSNYEQYF. DNA of the CDR3: TGTGCCAGCAGGTCGAACTACGAGCAGTACTTC.

V is TRBV4-1 and J is TRBJ1-2; D not certain. The ends were cut back, 1 base at V and 1 base at J, with 10 bases in the middle. CDR1 is MGHRA and CDR2 is YSYEKL in the germline V gene. The CDR3 is made up of 15 amino acids. CDR3 in DNA: TGCGCCAGCAGCCAAGTCGGGCAGATTAACTATGGCTACACCTTC. Amino acid sequence: CASSQVGQINYGYTF.

V gene TRBV7-9 combines with J gene TRBJ1-2; weak D call: TRBD1 (6 bases). Per the germline V gene, CDR1 is SEHNR and CDR2 is FQNEAQ (reference sequence). CDR3 length: 15 residues. The V gene lost 1 base and the J gene lost 5 bases, with 14 bases spanning the gap. CDR3 DNA: TGTGCCAGCAGCTTAGGGGCAGGGACAACATATGGCTACACCTTC. It specifies CASSLGAGTTYGYTF. Supplemented by reference TRBV7-9 and TRBJ1-2, the full variable domain reads DTGVSQNPRHKITKRGQNVTFRCDPISEHNRLYWYRQTLGQGPEFLTYFQNEAQLEKSRLLSDRFSAERPKGSFSTLEIQRTEQGDSAMYLCASSLGAGTTYGYTFGSGTRLTVV.

The gene calls are TRBV6-6 and TRBJ1-1, with a weak D call TRBD1 (5 bases). Germline-derived CDR1 and CDR2 are MNHNY and SVGAGI (reference sequence). This CDR3 is 14 amino acids long. Trimming removed 5 bases from V and 3 bases from J, with 13 bases in between. The DNA of the CDR3 is TGTGCCAGCAGTGCTTTTGAGGGGTACACTGAAGCTTTCTTT. Translated: CASSAFEGYTEAFF.

Comments on this clone: The sample holds other DNA sequences that translate to the same CDR3. This rearrangement joins TRBV28 to TRBJ1-2; no definite D call. The V gene's germline CDR1 is MDHEN and CDR2 SYDVKM. The V end lost 4 bases, the J end lost 0 bases, and 3 bases lay between the germline ends. CDR3 length: 12 amino acids. CDR3 in DNA: TGTGCCAGCAGTTGGGCTAACTATGGCTACACCTTC. Protein sequence: CASSWANYGYTF.

Points on this clone: Other DNA sequences of this sample code for an identical CDR3. J is TRBJ2-5 and V is TRBV20-1; no firm D call. V gave up 0 bases and J gave up 5 bases, with 4 bases separating them. This CDR3 is 11 amino acids long. CDR1 and CDR2 (germline): DFQATT, SNEGSKA (reference sequence). The chain's CDR3 is CSAREGETQYF. The CDR3 DNA sequence: TGCAGTGCTAGAGAGGGGGAGACCCAGTACTTC.

The chain links TRBV27 to TRBJ2-5; no reliable D call. Per the germline V gene, CDR1 is MNHEY and CDR2 is SMNVEV (reference sequence). This CDR3 region has 13 residues. V shed 3 bases and J shed 7 bases, with 12 bases lying between them. CDR3 loop: CASSFVRSGTQYF. The CDR3 DNA reads as TGTGCCAGCAGTTTCGTGAGGTCGGGGACCCAGTACTTC.

This rearrangement joins TRBV7-8 to TRBJ1-1; no clear D. This CDR3 region has 13 residues. Germline V gene lookup returns CDR1 SGHVS and CDR2 FQNEAQ. V lost 2 bases to trimming and J lost 1 base, with 5 bases between them. The DNA for the CDR3 is TGTGCCAGCAGCTTACACGAGAACACTGAAGCTTTCTTT. It codes for CASSLHENTEAFF.

The chain has TRBV7-2 and TRBJ1-2, with 7 nucleotides matching TRBD1. This CDR3 is built from 12 residues. J was trimmed by 8 bases and V by 5 bases; bases with no gene match: 5. Germline CDR1 is SGHTA and CDR2 is FQGNSA. In DNA form, the CDR3 reads TGTGCCAGCAGCGACAGGGCGAGGGGCTACACCTTC. Its protein product is CASSDRARGYTF.

The chain carries TRBV28 and TRBJ2-6; the match to TRBD1 covers 8 bases. The J segment lost 0 bases and the V segment lost 7 bases, leaving 5 bases of the junction unmatched. Per germline, CDR1 MDHEN and CDR2 SYDVKM. This CDR3 region has 16 residues. CDR3 bases: TGTGCCAGCACTGGACAGGGACCCTCTGGGGCCAACGTCCTGACTTTC. Translating it yields CASTGQGPSGANVLTF.

The J gene is TRBJ1-1, the V gene TRBV14, with D uncertain. Germline V gene lookup returns CDR1 SGHDN and CDR2 FVKESK. V lost 6 bases and J 0 bases, leaving 8 bases between the germline ends. The CDR3 is made up of 13 amino acids. CDR3 nucleotides: TGTGCCAGCAGTAAAGGGTTGAACACTGAAGCTTTCTTT. Its protein is CASSKGLNTEAFF.

This chain connects TRBV24-1 to TRBJ2-1; 7 positions match TRBD2. V lost 7 bases to trimming and J lost 1 base; unmatched junction nucleotides: 6. This CDR3 contains 15 residues. The germline V gene encodes CDR1 KGHDR and CDR2 SFDVKD. This CDR3 reads CATRGAGESYNEQFF. The DNA for the CDR3 is TGTGCCACCAGAGGGGCGGGGGAATCCTACAATGAGCAGTTCTTC.

V and J are TRBV3-1 (or the pseudogene TRBV3-2) and TRBJ2-1, with D possibly TRBD2 on 5 matching bases. Germline V gene lookup returns CDR1 LGHDT and CDR2 YNNKEL (reference sequence). V lost 8 bases, J lost 10 bases, and 18 bases lay in between. The CDR3 is made up of 13 amino acids. CDR3 protein: CASGLWGKDEQFF. In DNA form, the CDR3 reads TGTGCCAGCGGACTTTGGGGAAAGGACGAGCAGTTCTTC.

This chain joins TRBV4-2 and TRBJ2-2; either TRBD1 or TRBD2 may fit D (5 bases each). The CDR3 length is 18 residues. The V gene's germline CDR1 is LGHNA and CDR2 YNFKEQ. Trimming took 0 bases from V and 1 from J, leaving 15 bases between them. The CDR3 sequence: CASSQDPLEGLNTGELFF. The CDR3 DNA reads as TGTGCCAGCAGCCAAGATCCGCTAGAGGGGCTGAACACCGGGGAGCTGTTTTTT.

This sequence joins TRBV5-1 and TRBJ1-2; D not certain. Germline V gives CDR1 SGHRS, CDR2 YFSETQ. The CDR3 runs 15 residues. Trimming left V 7 bases short and J 8 bases short, with 24 bases between. CDR3 protein: CASRPGYLAPGGYTF. DNA for the CDR3: TGCGCCAGCCGCCCCGGTTATCTCGCCCCCGGGGGCTACACCTTC.

With regard to this clone: Other DNA sequences from this sample encode an identical CDR3 as well. The CDR3 DNA reads TGTGCCTGGAGCCCCCAGAACACTGAAGCTTTCTTT. This codes for CAWSPQNTEAFF. V gene TRBV30 combines with J gene TRBJ1-1; D remains unclear. V lost 3 bases, J lost 1 base, and 6 bases lay in between. The length of the CDR3 is 12 residues. Germline CDR1 GTSNPN, CDR2 SVGIG (reference sequence).

The DNA of the CDR3 is TGTGCCAGCAGCCCAATGACCACAGGGACCCCAAGGGACAACATTCAGTACTTC. It yields the protein CASSPMTTGTPRDNIQYF. This sequence joins TRBV6-2 or TRBV6-3 and TRBJ2-4, with D perhaps TRBD1 (6 bases). Deletions cut 6 bases from V and 7 bases from J, with 28 bases between. Germline V gives CDR1 MNHEY, CDR2 SVGEGT. CDR3 size: 18 residues.

In its sample, this clone was seen once. The chain is built from TRBV28 and TRBJ2-5, with D possibly being TRBD2 (5 bases). Trimming shortened V by 6 bases and J by 5 bases, and 16 bases separated the two germline ends. CDR3 length: 14 amino acids. Germline V lookup: CDR1 MDHEN, CDR2 SYDVKM. The CDR3 is CASSMGSPGETQYF. CDR3 DNA: TGTGCCAGCAGCATGGGCTCCCCGGGGGAGACCCAGTACTTC.

This chain links TRBV24-1 with TRBJ1-5; TRBD1 might be the D (5 bases). Germline CDR1 and CDR2: KGHDR and SFDVKD. This CDR3 has 14 residues. V was shortened by 2 bases and J by 6 bases, with 10 bases between the two germline ends. As DNA, the CDR3 is TGTGCCACCAGTGATTCAGGGTTGGGTCAGCCCCAGCATTTT. It translates to CATSDSGLGQPQHF.

The chain couples TRBV2 to TRBJ2-7, with TRBD1 identical over 7 bases. CDR1 and CDR2 from the germline V gene are SNHLY and FYNNEI. With V trimmed by 4 bases and J by 4 bases, 7 bases remained unmatched. The CDR3 consists of 14 residues. CDR3 amino acids: CASSVQQGNYEQYF. The CDR3 DNA follows: TGTGCCAGCAGTGTTCAACAGGGGAATTACGAGCAGTACTTC. Using reference TRBV2 and TRBJ2-7 for the parts outside the CDR3, the full variable domain is EPEVTQTPSHQVTQMGQEVILRCVPISNHLYFYWYRQILGQKVEFLVSFYNNEISEKSEIFDDQFSVERPDGSNFTLKIRSTKLEDSAMYFCASSVQQGNYEQYFGPGTRLTVT.

The rearrangement uses TRBV5-1 and TRBJ1-2; D gene uncertain. Germline V lookup: CDR1 SGHRS, CDR2 YFSETQ. With 1 base removed from V and 6 bases from J, the gap between germline ends came to 7 bases. The CDR3 is made up of 12 amino acids. CDR3 residues: CASSLSGNGYTF. The CDR3 DNA is TGCGCCAGCAGCTTGTCTGGGAATGGCTACACCTTC.

Regarding this clone: One junction end does not reproduce the germline sequence, and a read error may be involved. The J gene is TRBJ1-6, the V gene TRBV6-2 or TRBV6-3, with D perhaps TRBD1 (5 bases). Looked up from germline, CDR1 is MNHEY and CDR2 is SVGEGT. The CDR3 totals 15 residues. The CDR3 loop reads CASNYAGTSTSPLHF. CDR3 coding DNA: TGTGCCAGCAATTACGCTGGGACCTCTACGTCACCCCTCCACTTT.

The chain uses TRBV3-1 (or the pseudogene TRBV3-2) and TRBJ2-2; D gene uncertain. Germline CDR1 LGHDT, CDR2 YNNKEL (reference sequence). Trimming shortened V by 1 base and J by 6 bases, and 6 bases separated the two germline ends. This CDR3 comprises 13 residues. CDR3 sequence: CASSQGLAGELFF. CDR3 nucleotide sequence: TGTGCCAGCAGCCAAGGGCTAGCCGGGGAGCTGTTTTTT.